A single sample is the source of the 19 T cell receptor beta chains below, sequenced in a study of cytomegalovirus exposure and HLA in healthy donors (dated by TCRdb to the late 2010s). Library prep was done by the immunoSEQ multiplex PCR assay. The multiplex PCR relied on a mix of 60 forward primers for TCR Vbeta segments and 13 reverse primers for TCR Jbeta segments. The table was pulled from immuneACCESS by TCRdb, which kept in-frame rearrangements only. Such tables lose some clones; where checked, under half of the loss comes from unresolved V genes, and the rest has no known cause. The sample table records 110,000 or so clones; roughly two thirds of these occur just once. Jointly, the top ten make up 7.5% to 9% of the sample. Sequencing input: PBMCs. The receptors were sampled from a man younger than 35 in good health and CMV-seropositive.

This chain uses TRBV7-9 with TRBJ1-1; weak D call: TRBD1 (5 bases). The germline CDR1 and CDR2 sequences are SEHNR and FQNEAQ (reference sequence). Trimming took off 2 bases at V and 8 bases at J, with 21 bases between the two ends. The CDR3 has 16 residues. DNA of the CDR3: TGTGCCAGCAGCTTACACCTAGACAGAGGGAGGCAGGAAGCTTTCTTT. This codes for CASSLHLDRGRQEAFF.

This sequence joins TRBV7-9 and TRBJ2-3; TRBD2 agrees at 10 bases. CDR3 size: 18 residues. CDR1 is SEHNR, CDR2 FQNEAQ, per germline (reference sequence). The V segment lost 5 bases and the J segment 4 bases; nucleotides outside the gene matches: 15. This CDR3 is CASSPKGIAGGLADTQYF. The CDR3 DNA is TGTGCCAGCAGCCCTAAAGGGATAGCGGGGGGCCTCGCAGATACGCAGTATTTT.

This chain links TRBV6-6 with TRBJ1-5, with TRBD1 as a possible D gene (6 bases). CDR3 length: 14 residues. CDR1 is MNHNY, CDR2 SVGAGI, per germline (reference sequence). V gave up 5 bases and J gave up 4 bases, with 12 bases separating them. The CDR3 loop reads CASSTGLKNQPQHF. The CDR3 nucleotides are TGTGCCAGCAGTACAGGGTTGAAAAATCAGCCCCAGCATTTT.

The gene calls are TRBV5-1 and TRBJ1-1; D gene uncertain. The V gene's germline CDR1 is SGHRS and CDR2 YFSETQ. V dropped 0 bases and J dropped 1 base, with 10 bases sitting between them. The CDR3 sequence is 15 residues long. This CDR3 reads CASSLDGTGNTEAFF. Here the CDR3 DNA reads TGCGCCAGCAGCTTGGACGGCACGGGGAACACTGAAGCTTTCTTT.

The chain combines TRBV7-3 with TRBJ1-3; no clear D gene. V lost 4 bases and J 0 bases, leaving 19 bases between the germline ends. This CDR3 contains 18 residues. Germline lookup yields CDR1 SGHTA and CDR2 FQGTGA. The CDR3 DNA follows: TGTGCCAGCAGCTCTTACACACGGACGGACTCCTCTGGAAACACCATATATTTT. It specifies CASSSYTRTDSSGNTIYF.

The chain recombines TRBV5-4 with TRBJ1-3; no clear D gene. Germline-derived CDR1 and CDR2 are SGHNT and YYREEE (reference sequence). V was clipped by 4 bases and J by 0 bases, with 8 bases between them. The CDR3 is 14 amino acids. CDR3 DNA sequence: TGTGCCAGCAGCCAGGAGGGCTCTGGAAACACCATATATTTT. Its protein product is CASSQEGSGNTIYF.

This chain links TRBV15 with TRBJ1-1, with 8 bases lining up with TRBD1. Germline V gene sequence: CDR1 LNHNV, CDR2 YYDKDF (reference sequence). This CDR3 has 14 residues. The ends lost 5 bases at V and 8 bases at J; junction bases unmatched: 10. CDR3 sequence: CATSPRDRRPEAFF. The CDR3, as DNA: TGTGCCACCAGCCCTAGGGACAGGCGGCCCGAAGCTTTCTTT.

This sequence joins TRBV7-9 and TRBJ1-2, with TRBD1 as a possible D gene (6 bases). With 5 bases removed from V and 2 bases from J, the gap between germline ends came to 6 bases. The CDR3 loop spans 12 amino acids. Germline V gives CDR1 SEHNR, CDR2 FQNEAQ (reference sequence). Here the CDR3 reads CASSQGNYGYTF. Written as DNA, the CDR3 is TGTGCCAGCAGCCAGGGGAACTATGGCTACACCTTC.

J is TRBJ2-3 and V is TRBV5-1; 9 positions match TRBD1. This CDR3 is 15 amino acids long. V trimming: 4 bases; J trimming: 2 bases; junction bases outside the gene matches: 5. Germline V gene lookup returns CDR1 SGHRS and CDR2 YFSETQ. The CDR3 sequence: CASSTGQGITDTQYF. CDR3 in DNA: TGCGCCAGCAGCACCGGACAGGGGATCACAGATACGCAGTATTTT.

The chain links TRBV19 to TRBJ2-3; TRBD2 agrees at 9 bases. V lost 5 bases and J lost 3; bases outside the gene matches: 9. Per the germline V gene, CDR1 is LNHDA and CDR2 is SQIVND (reference sequence). This CDR3 contains 16 residues. This CDR3 is CASSSLSGGLTDTQYF. The CDR3 nucleotides read TGTGCCAGTAGTTCTCTGAGCGGGGGGTTAACAGATACGCAGTATTTT.

The rearrangement links TRBV5-4 to TRBJ1-4; TRBD1 is a possible D gene (5 bases). Trimming took off 0 bases at V and 0 bases at J, with 12 bases between the two ends. The germline V gene encodes CDR1 SGHNT and CDR2 YYREEE (reference sequence). The CDR3 length is 17 residues. CDR3 DNA sequence: TGTGCCAGCAGCTTGGGTAGCTCGGGGGCAACTAATGAAAAACTGTTTTTT. It specifies CASSLGSSGATNEKLFF.

The V and J genes are TRBV6-6 and TRBJ1-5, with D tentatively TRBD1 (6 bases). The V gene's germline CDR1 is MNHNY and CDR2 SVGAGI (reference sequence). The CDR3 has 15 residues. Trimming took off 4 bases at V and 4 bases at J, with 14 bases between the two ends. Written as DNA, the CDR3 is TGTGCCAGCAGTTTAGCTTCCACAGGGAATCAGCCCCAGCATTTT. Protein product: CASSLASTGNQPQHF.

The J gene is TRBJ2-5, the V gene TRBV6-1; D possibly corresponds to TRBD1 (5 bases). The CDR3 totals 15 residues. V gave up 1 base and J gave up 5 bases, with 14 bases separating them. Germline lookup yields CDR1 MNHNS and CDR2 SASEGT. In DNA form, the CDR3 reads TGTGCCAGCAGTGAAGGCGGAAGGGGCTCGGAGACCCAGTACTTC. It yields the protein CASSEGGRGSETQYF.

This chain joins TRBV27 and TRBJ2-7; 11 nucleotides align to TRBD2. From germline, CDR1 is MNHEY and CDR2 SMNVEV (reference sequence). The CDR3 sequence is 15 residues long. After removal of 4 bases from V and 4 bases from J, the junction contained 6 bases not matched to a gene. CDR3 bases: TGTGCCAGCAGTTATGGGACTAGCGGTTTATACGAGCAGTACTTC. Amino acid sequence: CASSYGTSGLYEQYF.

The chain uses TRBV6-6 and TRBJ2-7; 7 bases line up with TRBD2. This CDR3 contains 16 residues. Per germline, CDR1 MNHNY and CDR2 SVGAGI (reference sequence). Unmatched junction bases numbered 7, after V lost 1 base and J lost 1 base. CDR3 DNA sequence: TGTGCCAGCAGTTACTTTTTCGGGGGGAGATCCTACGAGCAGTACTTC. Its translation: CASSYFFGGRSYEQYF.

The chain carries TRBV5-1 and TRBJ2-7; TRBD2 might be the D (7 bases). V lost 0 bases, J lost 2 bases, and 9 bases lay in between. Germline CDR1 SGHRS, CDR2 YFSETQ. This CDR3 spans 14 amino acids. The CDR3 is CASSLVGGPYEQYV. The CDR3, as DNA: TGCGCCAGCAGCTTGGTCGGGGGGCCCTACGAGCAGTACGTC.

This clone has a handful of counts. This chain uses TRBV5-6 with TRBJ2-1; 13 bases are a match to TRBD2. CDR1 and CDR2 from the germline V gene are SGHDT and YYEEEE. This CDR3 is 16 amino acids long. Trimming at V came to 0 bases and at J to 8 bases, leaving 5 bases not matched to a gene. The CDR3 nucleotides are TGTGCCAGCAGCTTGGGGGGGACTAGCGGGGTCTATGAGCAGTTCTTC. Translating gives CASSLGGTSGVYEQFF.

This chain connects TRBV5-1 to TRBJ1-1, with D maybe TRBD1 (5 bases). This CDR3 contains 14 residues. The V and J ends lost 0 bases and 1 base respectively, with 7 bases between them. Germline CDR1 is SGHRS and CDR2 is YFSETQ. The DNA for the CDR3 is TGCGCCAGCAGCTTGGGACAGAAGAACACTGAAGCTTTCTTT. Amino acid sequence: CASSLGQKNTEAFF.

The rearrangement joins TRBV6-1 to TRBJ2-7, with D perhaps matching TRBD1 (5 bases). The CDR3 sequence is 15 residues long. Germline CDR1 is MNHNS and CDR2 is SASEGT. V lost 0 bases, J lost 3 bases, and 12 bases lay in between. The CDR3 DNA reads TGTGCCAGCAGTGAAGCCGGCCAGGGAATCTACGAGCAGTACGTC. It codes for CASSEAGQGIYEQYV.